The clone carrying this T cell receptor beta chain was counted between two and nine times. What it recognizes is unknown. Molecular-barcoded quantitative 5'-RACE produced these TCR beta libraries. TCRdb reprocessed the 5' RACE reads with MiXCR, giving one entry per CDR3 protein. The data show 250,000 or so distinct CDR3 sequences, 20% to 30% seen once. CDR3 length: 16 amino acids. Germline V gene lookup returns CDR1 SGDLS and CDR2 YYNGEE. The V and J ends lost 3 bases and 2 bases respectively, with 17 bases between them. The sample belongs to a study of CD8 T cells in ankylosing spondylitis. Study observations and caveats: Reactive arthritis synovial fluid and blood were previously reported to contain some motif variants. Characteristic, it appeared, of ankylosing spondylitis blood was a TCR beta motif of seven or eight highly homologous variants. In ankylosing spondylitis patients, matched synovial fluid reportedly showed significant enrichment of disease-linked clones.

J is TRBJ2-5 and V is TRBV9; TRBD2 might be the D (5 bases). The sequence derives from a male donor with ankylosing spondylitis or in good health (not recorded which). The sample was blood, either unsorted or a sorted T cell fraction (not recorded which). The CDR3 loop reads CASSATARRPQETQYF. Written as DNA, the CDR3 is TGTGCCAGCAGCGCGACCGCCCGGAGGCCGCAAGAGACCCAGTACTTC.